This TCR beta chain was retrieved from a study of early T cells in non-severe SARS-CoV-2 infection. Study background: Alpha and beta chains were unpaired, from unsorted whole-blood bulk RNA.

Each single cDNA molecule received a unique molecular identifier. TCRdb processed the 5' RACE reads anew with MiXCR; each CDR3 protein has one entry. Found here are about 98,000 distinct CDR3 sequences, roughly 11% of them singletons; the top ten hold 5.1%. Points on this clonotype: The antigen is not known.

Study-wide results and limits: Using VDJdb, the matching emphasized anti-spike CD8 responses while missing private and CD4 specificities.

The TCR comes from an adult who was a healthcare worker with PCR-confirmed SARS-CoV-2 infection or an uninfected control (not recorded which). The sample consisted of whole blood.

CDR3 sequence: CASSQDVGTDTQYF. CDR3 sequence (DNA): TGTGCCAGCAGCCAAGATGTTGGGACAGATACGCAGTATTTT. The gene calls are TRBV3-1 and TRBJ2-3; D unclear. The ends were cut back, 0 bases at V and 3 bases at J, with 7 bases in the middle. The CDR3 covers 14 residues. Germline CDR1 is LGHDT and CDR2 is YNNKEL (reference sequence).